The next 13 T cell receptor beta chains were all read from a single sample in a study of CD8 T cells in ankylosing spondylitis. For these receptors, no antigen is known. TCRdb itself ran the 5' RACE reads through MiXCR, one entry per CDR3 protein. Among some 330,000 distinct CDR3 sequences listed, 7.5% to 9% were seen once. Study outcomes and limitations: Ankylosing spondylitis blood appeared to be characterized by a TCR beta motif of eight or nine highly homologous variants.

Source material: blood, either unsorted or a sorted T cell fraction (not recorded which). The receptors originated from a male donor with ankylosing spondylitis.

J is TRBJ2-3 and V is TRBV25-1; 7 nucleotides align to TRBD2. Germline V gene data show CDR1 as MGHDK and CDR2 as SYGVNS. There are 16 residues in the CDR3. V trimming: 5 bases; J trimming: 2 bases; junction bases outside the gene matches: 10. In DNA form, the CDR3 reads TGTGCCAGCAGTCCCTCCGCGGGAGCTTTCACAGATACGCAGTATTTT. Protein product: CASSPSAGAFTDTQYF.

This clonotype has only a few counts. J is TRBJ2-5 and V is TRBV15, with a weak D call TRBD1 (6 bases). Germline V gene lookup returns CDR1 LNHNV and CDR2 YYDKDF (reference sequence). The CDR3 is 15 amino acids. V lost 11 bases to trimming and J lost 3 bases, with 22 bases between them. The DNA for the CDR3 is TGTGCCGCAACCCCCGGTGAGGGGGTGGAAGAGACCCAGTACTTC. Translation: CAATPGEGVEETQYF.

This clonotype was observed a handful of times. The chain links TRBV7-3 to TRBJ2-5; 16 positions match TRBD2. The CDR3 sequence is 17 residues long. The germline gives CDR1 SGHTA, CDR2 FQGTGA. The V and J ends lost 5 bases and 5 bases, in that order; junction bases with no gene match: 8. CDR3 in DNA: TGTGCCAGCAGCCTGATGGGACTAGCGGGAGGGTACGAGACCCAGTACTTC. The encoded protein is CASSLMGLAGGYETQYF. Together with reference TRBV7-3 and TRBJ2-5, the CDR3 gives the full variable domain: GAGVSQTPSNKVTEKGKYVELRCDPISGHTALYWYRQSLGQGPEFLIYFQGTGAADDSGLPNDRFFAVRPEGSVSTLKIQRTERGDSAVYLCASSLMGLAGGYETQYFGPGTRLLVL.

The chain carries TRBV4-2 and TRBJ2-1, with 12 bases lining up with TRBD2. Germline V gives CDR1 LGHNA, CDR2 YNFKEQ. This CDR3 comprises 18 residues. V shed 1 base, J shed 2 bases, and the junction held 6 bases outside the gene matches. CDR3 region: CASSQVPSSGRAYNEQFF. CDR3 nucleotide sequence: TGTGCCAGCAGCCAAGTCCCCTCTAGCGGGAGGGCCTACAATGAGCAGTTCTTC.

The CDR3 DNA sequence: TGCAGTTCGGGGGGAGGGGGTGAGTTTTATGGCTACACCTTC. Translating gives CSSGGGGEFYGYTF. This chain uses TRBV20-1 with TRBJ1-2, with D maybe TRBD1 (6 bases). Deletions cut 8 bases from V and 5 bases from J, with 21 bases between. This CDR3 comprises 14 residues. Germline V gene data show CDR1 as DFQATT and CDR2 as SNEGSKA (reference sequence).

This clonotype occurred many times. J is TRBJ2-7 and V is TRBV29-1; the D call may be TRBD1 or TRBD2 (5 bases each). The length of the CDR3 is 16 residues. The germline gives CDR1 SQVTM, CDR2 ANQGSEA. V shed 1 base and J shed 0 bases, with 16 bases lying between them. The CDR3 loop reads CSVEGSGPRSSYEQYF. Here the CDR3 DNA reads TGCAGCGTTGAAGGGTCGGGACCGAGGAGCTCCTACGAGCAGTACTTC.

CDR3 in DNA: TGCGCCAGCAGCGGTTTGACAGAAGAGACCCAGTACTTC. This gives the protein CASSGLTEETQYF. The rearrangement links TRBV5-1 to TRBJ2-5; a possible D gene is TRBD1 (5 bases). CDR1 is SGHRS, CDR2 YFSETQ, per germline. V shed 4 bases and J shed 3 bases, with 10 bases lying between them. This CDR3 is built from 13 residues. Full variable domain (rest looked up from reference TRBV5-1 and TRBJ2-5): KAGVTQTPRYLIKTRGQQVTLSCSPISGHRSVSWYQQTPGQGLQFLFEYFSETQRNKGNFPGRFSGRQFSNSRSEMNVSTLELGDSALYLCASSGLTEETQYFGPGTRLLVL.

This clonotype has ten or more counts. The chain is built from TRBV28 and TRBJ2-7; D is tentatively TRBD1 or TRBD2 (5 bases each). V was shortened by 7 bases and J by 5 bases, with 21 bases between the two germline ends. The CDR3 consists of 15 residues. The germline V gene encodes CDR1 MDHEN and CDR2 SYDVKM. This CDR3 reads CASTPSGTPRNEQYF. Written as DNA, the CDR3 is TGTGCCAGCACCCCCTCGGGGACCCCGAGGAACGAGCAGTACTTC. Together with reference TRBV28 and TRBJ2-7, the CDR3 gives the full variable domain: DVKVTQSSRYLVKRTGEKVFLECVQDMDHENMFWYRQDPGLGLRLIYFSYDVKMKEKGDIPEGYSVSREKKERFSLILESASTNQTSMYLCASTPSGTPRNEQYFGPGTRLTVT.

J is TRBJ2-5 and V is TRBV7-2; no clear D. Germline lookup yields CDR1 SGHTA and CDR2 FQGNSA. The length of the CDR3 is 11 residues. The germline V and J ends were trimmed by 4 bases and 5 bases, with 5 bases remaining between them. DNA of the CDR3: TGTGCCAGCAGCTGGTATGAGACCCAGTACTTC. Translated: CASSWYETQYF.

This clonotype was observed a few times. V is TRBV7-9 and J is TRBJ2-7; D gene unclear. The germline V and J ends were trimmed by 1 base and 1 base, with 8 bases remaining between them. There are 14 residues in the CDR3. Germline values: CDR1 SEHNR, CDR2 FQNEAQ (reference sequence). The CDR3: CASSLVQLSYEQYF. The CDR3 nucleotides are TGTGCCAGCAGCTTAGTTCAGCTGTCCTACGAGCAGTACTTC.

V is TRBV28 and J is TRBJ2-3; D perhaps matches TRBD1 (5 bases). V was trimmed by 8 bases and J by 4 bases, leaving 22 bases between them. Germline loops: CDR1 MDHEN, CDR2 SYDVKM. CDR3 size: 16 residues. CDR3 DNA sequence: TGTGCCAGCCAATCCTACGATCAGGGAAGGTCAGATACGCAGTATTTT. Its protein is CASQSYDQGRSDTQYF.

This chain links TRBV28 with TRBJ1-2; TRBD1 might be the D (6 bases). V lost 5 bases and J lost 3, with 16 bases in between. The CDR3 totals 15 residues. From germline, CDR1 is MDHEN and CDR2 SYDVKM. CDR3 protein: CASSPPWGRDYGYTF. CDR3 in DNA: TGTGCCAGCAGTCCCCCGTGGGGGCGGGACTATGGCTACACCTTC.

This clonotype showed up many times. The V and J genes are TRBV12-3 or TRBV12-4 and TRBJ2-3, with TRBD1 as a possible D gene (5 bases). The CDR3 covers 14 residues. Trimming shortened V by 6 bases and J by 2 bases, and 12 bases separated the two germline ends. CDR3 loop: CASRHSDITDTQYF. CDR3 nucleotide sequence: TGTGCCAGCAGGCATTCGGACATCACAGATACGCAGTATTTT.